This paragraph covers one T cell receptor (beta chain) sequence. Clones were sequenced by immunoSEQ multiplex PCR, and TCRdb holds only the in-frame ones, with some missing. Among 150,000 to 200,000 clones listed, 70% to 90% were seen once. This sample is part of a study of blood T cell repertoires in COVID-19. Study information: Researchers got acute and convalescent COVID-19 samples from the United States, Italy and Spain. PBMCs, B-cell-depleted T cells, or T cells provided the cDNA or gDNA that made up the material.

CDR3 length: 16 residues. Germline loops: CDR1 SGDLS, CDR2 YYNGEE. The trim removed 2 bases at V and 1 base at J, leaving 4 bases unmatched. The V and J genes are TRBV9 and TRBJ2-3, with 10 nucleotides matching TRBD2. The sequence derives from a man in his forties or fifties with active or convalescent COVID-19. Sample: peripheral blood. Here the CDR3 DNA reads TGTGCCAGCAGCGTCGGGAGCGGGGGGGGCACAGATACGCAGTATTTT. It codes for CASSVGSGGGTDTQYF. The full variable domain, its missing parts supplied by reference TRBV9 and TRBJ2-3, is DSGVTQTPKHLITATGQRVTLRCSPRSGDLSVYWYQQSLDQGLQFLIQYYNGEERAKGNILERFSAQQFPDLHSELNLSSLELGDSALYFCASSVGSGGGTDTQYFGPGTRLTVL.